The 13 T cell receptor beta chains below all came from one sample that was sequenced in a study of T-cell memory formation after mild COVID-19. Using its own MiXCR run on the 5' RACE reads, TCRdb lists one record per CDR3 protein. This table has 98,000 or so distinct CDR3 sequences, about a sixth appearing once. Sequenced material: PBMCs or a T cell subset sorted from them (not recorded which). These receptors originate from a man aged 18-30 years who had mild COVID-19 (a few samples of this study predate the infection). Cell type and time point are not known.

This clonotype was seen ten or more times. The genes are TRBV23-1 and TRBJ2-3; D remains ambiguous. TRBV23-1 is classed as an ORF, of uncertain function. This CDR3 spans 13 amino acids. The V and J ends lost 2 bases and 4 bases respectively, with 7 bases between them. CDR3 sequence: CASSQEVPDTQYF. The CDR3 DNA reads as TGCGCCAGCAGTCAAGAAGTCCCAGATACGCAGTATTTT.

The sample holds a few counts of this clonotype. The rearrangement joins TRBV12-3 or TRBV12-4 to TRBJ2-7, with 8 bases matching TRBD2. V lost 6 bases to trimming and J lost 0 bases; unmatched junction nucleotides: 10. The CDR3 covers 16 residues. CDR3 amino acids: CASRRAGGPSSYEQYF. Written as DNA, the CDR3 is TGTGCCAGCAGGAGGGCGGGGGGTCCGAGCTCCTACGAGCAGTACTTC.

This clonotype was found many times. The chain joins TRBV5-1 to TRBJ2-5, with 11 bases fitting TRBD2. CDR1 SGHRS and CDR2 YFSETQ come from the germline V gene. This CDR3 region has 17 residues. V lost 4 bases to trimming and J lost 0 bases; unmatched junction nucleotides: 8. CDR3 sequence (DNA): TGCGCCAGCAGCCAATCTAGACTAGCGGGGTACCAAGAGACCCAGTACTTC. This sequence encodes CASSQSRLAGYQETQYF.

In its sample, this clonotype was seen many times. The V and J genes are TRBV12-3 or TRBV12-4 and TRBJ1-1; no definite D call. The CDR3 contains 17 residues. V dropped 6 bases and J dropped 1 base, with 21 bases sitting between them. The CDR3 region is CASSLWNGPGWNTEAFF. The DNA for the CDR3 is TGTGCCAGCAGCCTCTGGAACGGGCCCGGTTGGAACACTGAAGCTTTCTTT.

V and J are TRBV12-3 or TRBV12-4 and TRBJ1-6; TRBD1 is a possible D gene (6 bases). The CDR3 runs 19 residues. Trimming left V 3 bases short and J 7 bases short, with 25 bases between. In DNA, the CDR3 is TGTGCCAGCAGTTTTGGGGGCAGCGGCGCGGGAGTTCGGAATTCACCCCTCCACTTT. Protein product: CASSFGGSGAGVRNSPLHF.

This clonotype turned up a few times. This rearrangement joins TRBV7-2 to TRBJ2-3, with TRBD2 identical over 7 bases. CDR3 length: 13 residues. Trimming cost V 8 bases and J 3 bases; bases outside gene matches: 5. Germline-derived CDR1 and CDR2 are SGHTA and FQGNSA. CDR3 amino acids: CASGREGTDTQYF. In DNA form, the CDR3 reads TGTGCCAGCGGAAGGGAGGGGACAGATACGCAGTATTTT. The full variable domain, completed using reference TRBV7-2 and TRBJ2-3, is GAGVSQSPSNKVTEKGKDVELRCDPISGHTALYWYRQSLGQGLEFLIYFQGNSAPDKSGLPSDRFSAERTGGSVSTLTIQRTQQEDSAVYLCASGREGTDTQYFGPGTRLTVL.

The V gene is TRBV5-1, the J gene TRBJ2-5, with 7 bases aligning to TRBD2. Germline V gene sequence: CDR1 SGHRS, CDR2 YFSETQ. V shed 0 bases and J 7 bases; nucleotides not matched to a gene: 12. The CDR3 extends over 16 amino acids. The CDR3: CASSLVTLADPGTQYF. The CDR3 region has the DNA TGCGCCAGCAGCTTGGTTACCCTAGCGGACCCAGGGACCCAGTACTTC.

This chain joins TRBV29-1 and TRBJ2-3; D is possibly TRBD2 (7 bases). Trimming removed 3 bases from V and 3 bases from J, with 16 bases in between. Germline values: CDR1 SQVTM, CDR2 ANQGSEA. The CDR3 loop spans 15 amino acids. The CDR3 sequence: CSVDRPGGLTDTQYF. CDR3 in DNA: TGCAGCGTTGACAGGCCGGGGGGCCTGACAGATACGCAGTATTTT.

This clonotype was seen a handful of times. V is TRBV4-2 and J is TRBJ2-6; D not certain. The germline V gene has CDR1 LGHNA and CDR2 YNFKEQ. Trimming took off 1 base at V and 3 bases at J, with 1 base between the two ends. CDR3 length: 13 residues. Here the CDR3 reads CASSQVGANVLTF. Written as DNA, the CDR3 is TGTGCCAGCAGCCAAGTTGGGGCCAACGTCCTGACTTTC.

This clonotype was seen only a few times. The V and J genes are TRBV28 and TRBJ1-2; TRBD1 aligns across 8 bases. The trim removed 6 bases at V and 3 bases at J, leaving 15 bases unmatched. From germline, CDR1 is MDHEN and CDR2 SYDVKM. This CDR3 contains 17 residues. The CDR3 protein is CASSQYLTGDQDYGYTF. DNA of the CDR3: TGTGCCAGCAGCCAATACCTGACAGGGGACCAGGACTATGGCTACACCTTC.

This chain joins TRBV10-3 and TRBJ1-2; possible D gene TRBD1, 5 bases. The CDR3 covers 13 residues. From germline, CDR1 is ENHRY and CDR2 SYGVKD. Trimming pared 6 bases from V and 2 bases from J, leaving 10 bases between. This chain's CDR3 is CAIRGALNYGYTF. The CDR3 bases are TGTGCCATCAGAGGGGCCCTGAACTATGGCTACACCTTC.

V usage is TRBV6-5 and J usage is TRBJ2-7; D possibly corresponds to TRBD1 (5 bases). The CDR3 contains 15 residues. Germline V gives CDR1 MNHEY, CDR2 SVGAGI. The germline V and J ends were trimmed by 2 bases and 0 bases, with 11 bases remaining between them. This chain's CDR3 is CASSYAGMTSYEQYF. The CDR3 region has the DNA TGTGCCAGCAGTTACGCAGGGATGACCTCCTACGAGCAGTACTTC.

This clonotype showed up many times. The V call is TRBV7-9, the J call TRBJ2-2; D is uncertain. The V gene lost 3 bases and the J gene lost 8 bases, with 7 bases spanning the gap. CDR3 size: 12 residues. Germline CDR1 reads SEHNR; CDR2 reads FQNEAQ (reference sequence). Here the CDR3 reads CASSFPFGELFF. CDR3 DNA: TGTGCCAGCAGCTTCCCGTTTGGGGAGCTGTTTTTT. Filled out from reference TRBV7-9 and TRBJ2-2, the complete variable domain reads DTGVSQNPRHKITKRGQNVTFRCDPISEHNRLYWYRQTLGQGPEFLTYFQNEAQLEKSRLLSDRFSAERPKGSFSTLEIQRTEQGDSAMYLCASSFPFGELFFGEGSRLTVL.